This T cell receptor (beta chain) was identified in a study of T cell responses to AZD1222 COVID-19 vaccine (dated by TCRdb to about 2021). For the study in its entirety: AZD1222 recipients whose second dose came at about 4 weeks and those whose second dose came at about 12 weeks were combined into one group, since spike-specific TCR depth and breadth did not differ between the two schedules. A total of roughly 240 trial participants underwent TCR sequencing, of whom 200 to 220 received two doses of AZD1222 and some 25 received two doses of the MenACWY control vaccine. Trial participants were enrolled by age into subgroups of 18-55, 56-69 and 70-plus years, and around 140, 26 and 57 TCR-sequenced participants, respectively, were included in these subgroups. On the study overall, not on this receptor specifically: The 56-69-year group was small, and its depth increase did not reach significance, likely because of low power. Reportedly, almost half of the unique spike-specific TCRs recognized epitopes lying outside the regions that are mutated in the B.1.351 and B.1.1.7 variants. Spike-specific TCR breadth and depth rose significantly after two AZD1222 doses compared with day 0 and with MenACWY recipients. Most participants were white British and females outnumbered males, and the authors suggested that clonal diversity may have been underestimated. Only five or six AZD1222 recipients were SARS-CoV-2 seropositive at baseline, limiting conclusions about previously exposed vaccinees. No day 14 peak-response samples were available, so repertoires were characterized only after the peak T cell response. The whole spike protein was spanned by vaccine-associated CD4 TCRs, and dominant responses were seen in regions 160-218 and 743-854.

The CDR3 regions of human TCRbeta chains were analyzed by immunosequencing. In the paper's pipeline: TCRs in the repertoires were matched against a reference library of SARS-CoV-2-specific TCRs that had been generated with the MIRA antigen-specificity platform. Breadth was defined as the fraction of unique TCRs that were SARS-CoV-2-associated, and depth was defined as the fraction of total T cells that were SARS-CoV-2-associated. Each spike-specific TCR was assigned to its reactive spike region and to a CD4 or CD8 class using the MIRA data. Log10-transformed breadth and depth values were compared by one-way ANOVA with Sidak's multiple comparisons tests. The immuneACCESS repertoire file appears here via TCRdb, limited to in-frame rearrangements. These files lack a portion of the clones; in checked studies, under half of the deficit traces to unresolved V genes, and the cause of the others is not known. That table furnishes V, J and clone size, whereas the DNA furnished D and trimming. The sample includes 150,000 to 200,000 clones, with approximately 90% observed a single time. Of the sample, roughly 1.3% is held by the ten largest clones.

Note on this clone: The target of this receptor is not known. Per-base quality was not reported, and no clone a single base away is much larger than it.

Interpreted using the paper, the time point label stands for: baseline before first vaccination. Vaccinee samples were obtained from the UK trials COV001 and COV002, which included a single-blind randomized controlled phase 2/3 trial of AZD1222 (ChAdOx1 nCoV-19) in healthy adults. For TCRbeta chain sequencing, PBMC samples were collected from trial participants at day 0 and at day 28 after the second dose. The junction shows trimming of 0 bases on V and 5 bases on J, plus 13 bases between the germline ends. The CDR3 starts with the cysteine, ends with the phenylalanine, and has 14 residues. Just CDR3 DNA is preserved here, 42 bases in frame from base 1. Per the germline V gene (reference sequence), GTSNPN is the CDR1 and SVGIG is the CDR2.

The sequence is built from TRBV30 and TRBJ1-1, with no reliable assignment of the D segment. The source was peripheral blood, collected on day 0 of AZD1222 vaccination. The receptor comes from an adult in good health. At the DNA level, the sequence is TGTGCCTGGAGTGTACCGGCGGATGGGACTGAAGCTTTCTTT. Protein translation: CAWSVPADGTEAFF.